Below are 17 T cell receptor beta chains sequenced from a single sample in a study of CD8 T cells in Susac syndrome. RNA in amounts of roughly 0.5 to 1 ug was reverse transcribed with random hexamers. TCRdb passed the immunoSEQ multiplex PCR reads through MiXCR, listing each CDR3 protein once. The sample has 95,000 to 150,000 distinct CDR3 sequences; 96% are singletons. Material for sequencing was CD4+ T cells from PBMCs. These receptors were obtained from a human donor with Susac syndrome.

CDR3 residues: CASSLKPSNQPQHF. The CDR3 coding sequence is TGTGCCAGCAGTTTAAAGCCTAGCAATCAGCCCCAGCATTTT. The chain employs TRBV27 and TRBJ1-5; D unclear. CDR1 is MNHEY, CDR2 SMNVEV, per germline (reference sequence). The V and J ends lost 2 bases and 0 bases respectively, with 5 bases between them. The CDR3 runs to 14 residues.

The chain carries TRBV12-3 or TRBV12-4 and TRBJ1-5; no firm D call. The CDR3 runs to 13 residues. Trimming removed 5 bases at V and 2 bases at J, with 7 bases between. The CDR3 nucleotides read TGTGCCAGCAGTCCGTTTGGCAATCAGCCCCAGCATTTT. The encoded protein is CASSPFGNQPQHF.

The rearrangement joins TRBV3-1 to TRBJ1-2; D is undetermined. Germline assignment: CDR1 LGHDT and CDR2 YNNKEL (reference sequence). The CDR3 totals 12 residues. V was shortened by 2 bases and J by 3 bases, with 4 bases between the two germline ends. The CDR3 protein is CASSQWDYGYTF. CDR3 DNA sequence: TGTGCCAGCAGCCAATGGGACTATGGCTACACCTTC.

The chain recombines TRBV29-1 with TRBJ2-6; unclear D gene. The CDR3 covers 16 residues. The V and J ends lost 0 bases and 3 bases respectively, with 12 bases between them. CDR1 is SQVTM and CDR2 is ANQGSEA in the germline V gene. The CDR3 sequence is CSVEDNNVGGANVLTF. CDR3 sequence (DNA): TGCAGCGTTGAAGATAATAATGTAGGTGGGGCCAACGTCCTGACTTTC.

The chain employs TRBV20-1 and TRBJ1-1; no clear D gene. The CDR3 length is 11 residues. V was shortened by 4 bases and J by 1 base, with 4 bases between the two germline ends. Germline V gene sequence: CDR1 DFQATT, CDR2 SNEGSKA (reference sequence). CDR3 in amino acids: CSAKRNTEAFF. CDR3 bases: TGCAGTGCTAAGAGGAACACTGAAGCTTTCTTT.

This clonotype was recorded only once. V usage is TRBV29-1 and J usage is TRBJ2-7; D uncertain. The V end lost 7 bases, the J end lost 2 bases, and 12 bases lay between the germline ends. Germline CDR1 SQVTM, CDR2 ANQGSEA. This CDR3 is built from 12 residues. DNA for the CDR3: TGCAGCGCTTGGACGTCAACCTACGAGCAGTACTTC. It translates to CSAWTSTYEQYF.

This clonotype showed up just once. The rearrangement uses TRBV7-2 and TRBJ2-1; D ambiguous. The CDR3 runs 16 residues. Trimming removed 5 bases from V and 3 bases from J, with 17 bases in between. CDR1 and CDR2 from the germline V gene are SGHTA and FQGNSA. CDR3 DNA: TGTGCCAGCAGCCCGCAAAGGCCTGGCCTCTACAATGAGCAGTTCTTC. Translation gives CASSPQRPGLYNEQFF.

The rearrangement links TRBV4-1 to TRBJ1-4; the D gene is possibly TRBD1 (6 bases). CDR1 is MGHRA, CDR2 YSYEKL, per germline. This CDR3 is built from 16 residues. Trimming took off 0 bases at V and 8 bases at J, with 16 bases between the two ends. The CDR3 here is CASSQESGGAGEKLFF. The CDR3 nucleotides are TGCGCCAGCAGCCAAGAATCGGGGGGCGCTGGCGAAAAACTGTTTTTT.

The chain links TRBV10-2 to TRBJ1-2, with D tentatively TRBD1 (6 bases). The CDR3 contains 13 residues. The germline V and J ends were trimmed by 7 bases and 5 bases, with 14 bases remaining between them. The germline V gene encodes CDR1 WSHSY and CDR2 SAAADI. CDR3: CASMGGFQYGYTF. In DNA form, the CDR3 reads TGCGCCAGCATGGGGGGCTTCCAGTATGGCTACACCTTC.

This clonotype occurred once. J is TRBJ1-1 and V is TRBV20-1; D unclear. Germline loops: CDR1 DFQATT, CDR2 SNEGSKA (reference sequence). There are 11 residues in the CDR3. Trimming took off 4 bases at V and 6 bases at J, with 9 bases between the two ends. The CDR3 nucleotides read TGCAGTGCTACCATCCTCTCTGAAGCTTTCTTT. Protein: CSATILSEAFF.

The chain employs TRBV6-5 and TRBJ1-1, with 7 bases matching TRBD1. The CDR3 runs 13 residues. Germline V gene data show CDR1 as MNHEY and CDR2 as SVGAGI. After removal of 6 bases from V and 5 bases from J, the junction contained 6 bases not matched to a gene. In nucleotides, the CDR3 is TGTGCCAGCAGCAAACAGGGGAAGACTGAAGCTTTCTTT. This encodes CASSKQGKTEAFF.

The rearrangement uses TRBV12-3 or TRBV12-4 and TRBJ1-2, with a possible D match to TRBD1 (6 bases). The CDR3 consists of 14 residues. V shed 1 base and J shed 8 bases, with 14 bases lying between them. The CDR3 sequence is CASSLGAGVGGYTF. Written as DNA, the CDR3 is TGTGCCAGCAGTTTAGGGGCAGGGGTTGGCGGCTACACCTTC.

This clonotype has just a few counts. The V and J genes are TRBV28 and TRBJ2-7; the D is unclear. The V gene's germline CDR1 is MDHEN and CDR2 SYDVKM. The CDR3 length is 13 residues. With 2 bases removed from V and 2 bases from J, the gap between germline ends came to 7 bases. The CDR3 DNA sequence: TGTGCCAGCAGTTTAATCTCAACCTACGAGCAGTACTTC. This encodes CASSLISTYEQYF.

The CDR3 DNA sequence: TGTGCCAGCAGTGAGGAGGGAGCAACAGATACGCAGTATTTT. It yields the protein CASSEEGATDTQYF. The V and J genes are TRBV25-1 and TRBJ2-3, with D tentatively TRBD2 (6 bases). V was cut by 3 bases and J by 3 bases, with 10 bases left in between. CDR3 length: 14 amino acids. Germline V CDR1 and CDR2: MGHDK, SYGVNS.

CDR3 amino acids: CASSKPSGALYEQYF. The CDR3 nucleotides read TGTGCCAGCAGTAAGCCTAGCGGAGCACTCTACGAGCAGTACTTC. The rearrangement uses TRBV6-5 and TRBJ2-7; TRBD2 aligns across 7 bases. The CDR3 loop spans 15 amino acids. The ends lost 5 bases at V and 3 bases at J; junction bases unmatched: 10. Per germline, CDR1 MNHEY and CDR2 SVGAGI.

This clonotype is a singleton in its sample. This chain's CDR3 is CASSVESLAGETQYF. The CDR3 DNA reads as TGTGCCAGCAGCGTAGAATCGCTAGCGGGAGAGACCCAGTACTTC. The chain has TRBV9 and TRBJ2-5, with 8 bases matching TRBD2. Losses at the gene ends were 0 bases for V and 4 bases for J; bases not matched to a gene: 5. CDR1 is SGDLS and CDR2 is YYNGEE in the germline V gene. The CDR3 is 15 residues long.

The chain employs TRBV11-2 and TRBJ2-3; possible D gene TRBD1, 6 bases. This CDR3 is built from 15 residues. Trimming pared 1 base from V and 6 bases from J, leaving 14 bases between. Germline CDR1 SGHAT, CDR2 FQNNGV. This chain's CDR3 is CASSLGTVRVDTQYF. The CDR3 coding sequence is TGTGCCAGCAGCTTAGGGACAGTTCGGGTGGATACGCAGTATTTT.